This record looks at one T cell receptor beta chain sequence and its context. The specificity of this receptor is unknown. Relative to the germline gene, one junction end is altered; a read error may explain this. The data stem from a study of T cells in Graves' hyperthyroidism and ophthalmopathy (dated by TCRdb to between 2018 and 2020). Describing the broader study: Peripheral blood samples were taken at the time of initial diagnosis, prior to any treatment. To identify distinguishing TCR V-J signatures, a discovery cohort of about a hundred patients was used, comprising some 45 with Graves' ophthalmopathy and some 60 with stable Graves' hyperthyroidism. Whether ophthalmopathy could be predicted prospectively was tested in an independent validation cohort made up of about 18 hyperthyroidism patients plus 17 patients who later progressed to ophthalmopathy. The roughly 91 discovery patients were randomly divided into training and test sets at a 7:3 ratio. In addition, the study compared T-cell repertoires in thyroid tissue and in blood from several Graves' hyperthyroidism patients. Once sampling was done, hyperthyroidism patients were given methimazole at a starting dose of 30 mg daily, whereas ophthalmopathy patients were given high-dose intravenous methylprednisolone. The paper reports TCR Vbeta CDR3 sequencing of approximately 140 peripheral blood samples: approximately 43 ophthalmopathy, over 70 hyperthyroidism and roughly 17 progressor patients. Study-wide conclusions, independent of this receptor: In validation, progression to ophthalmopathy was predicted by the model with nearly 71% sensitivity and roughly 76% specificity, a median of approximately 7.1 months before onset. No statistical method was used to set the sample size in advance, and investigators knew the group allocation. A model built on a 13 V-J signature distinguished ophthalmopathy from stable hyperthyroidism, reaching around 90% sensitivity and 81.08% specificity in cross-validation and 80%/75% in testing. Most expanded thyroid clonotypes (frequency above 0.001) were also detected in blood, a finding suggesting that blood repertoires may reflect thyroid immune responses.

Graves' hyperthyroidism was defined as stable when no progression to ophthalmopathy occurred over 18 months of follow-up. Hyperthyroidism patients were newly diagnosed, with disease duration under 2 months, and aged 18 to 65 years. Exclusion was applied to patients with uncontrolled infections, other autoimmune diseases, pregnancy or lactation. Diagnoses were established on the basis of clinical symptoms, serum thyroxine and TRAb, thyroid ultrasound, and orbital computed tomography. Ficoll-Paque density gradient centrifugation was used to isolate PBMCs from 8 to 10 ml of fresh peripheral blood. Total RNA was extracted with Trizol reagent, and quality was checked on an Agilent 2100 Bioanalyzer. TCR beta CDR3 regions were amplified from RNA transcripts. The first round of RT-PCR for the TCR CDR3 was performed with the HTBI primer set and the Qiagen OneStep RT-PCR kit. Libraries were constructed in a second round of multiplex PCR, after which size selection and purification were performed. Sequencing of the libraries was done on an Illumina HiSeq2000 using paired-end 100 bp reads. Turning to the authors' computational methods: SOAPnuke was used to process the raw data, removing reads that contained adapters or uncalled bases, had a mean Phred below 15, or lacked an exact match to the constant primer or identifier. High-quality paired reads were merged with COPE v1.2.5, and unique nucleotide sequences were defined as clonotypes. MiTCR v1.1 was used to align clonotypes to the IMGT TRBV, TRBD and TRBJ reference segments. The analysis included only V-J combinations with a frequency above 0.0001, which together covered 99% to 99.2% of the repertoires. A TCS score was defined as the ratio between F50 (clonal expansion) and ExV (chaos), using BLOSUM62-based TCRdist between CDR3 peptides within each V-J. Welch's t-statistics and random forest reduced roughly 500 V-J features to 10 to 15, which were used in a naive Bayes classifier (R e1071). The similarity between thyroid and blood repertoires was quantified using the Morisita-Horn index. TCRdb's own reprocessing of the public reads used fastp at Q25 and MiXCR and kept productive beta chains. Records with the same CDR3 protein are collapsed into one entry carrying the most frequent genes and DNA. The V and J calls reflect TCRdb's pipeline rather than the authors' work. The table for this sample lists 700,000 to 850,000 distinct CDR3 sequences; approximately 40% of them were counted only once. Of the sample, approximately 31% is held by the ten largest clones.

This receptor was identified in a woman between 40 and 55 years old with Graves' hyperthyroidism. Sequenced sample: blood.

In nucleotide form, the sequence is TGCGCCAGCAGCCAAGATTGGGGGGCGGGGAACTTCTATGGCTACACCTTC. Its product reads: CASSQDWGAGNFYGYTF. The chain couples TRBV7-8 to TRBJ1-2; 6 matching bases give a weak D call of TRBD1. Based on the germline V gene, the CDR1 and CDR2 sequences are SGHVS and FQNEAQ. Its CDR3 holds 17 amino acids, cysteine through phenylalanine. The sequence is cut down to CDR3 DNA, 51 bases in frame from base 1.